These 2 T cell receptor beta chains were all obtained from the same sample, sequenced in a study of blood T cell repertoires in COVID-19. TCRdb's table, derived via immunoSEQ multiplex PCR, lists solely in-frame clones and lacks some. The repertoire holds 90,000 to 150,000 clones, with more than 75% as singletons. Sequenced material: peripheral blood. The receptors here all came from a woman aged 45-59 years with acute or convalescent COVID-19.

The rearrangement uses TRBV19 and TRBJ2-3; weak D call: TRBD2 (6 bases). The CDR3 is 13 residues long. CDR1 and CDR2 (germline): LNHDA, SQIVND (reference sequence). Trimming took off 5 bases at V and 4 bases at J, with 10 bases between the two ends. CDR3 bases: TGTGCCAGTAGTGCCGGACTACCAGATACGCAGTATTTT. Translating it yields CASSAGLPDTQYF.

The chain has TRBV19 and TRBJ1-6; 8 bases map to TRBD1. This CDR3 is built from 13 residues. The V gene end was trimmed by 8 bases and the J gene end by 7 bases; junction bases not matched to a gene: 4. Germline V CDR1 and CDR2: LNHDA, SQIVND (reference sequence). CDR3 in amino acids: CASDDRGNSPLHF. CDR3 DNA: TGTGCCAGTGACGACAGGGGCAATTCACCCCTCCACTTT.